This T cell receptor (beta chain) was identified during a study of T cells in Graves' hyperthyroidism and ophthalmopathy. Amplification yielded TCR beta CDR3 regions, with RNA transcripts as the source. HTBI primers were used for first-round RT-PCR of the TCR CDR3. MiXCR was run by TCRdb on the multiplex PCR reads, yielding one entry per CDR3 protein. The sample contains around 350,000 distinct CDR3 sequences, about 19% of which appear only once. CDR3 length: 16 residues. V gave up 6 bases and J gave up 6 bases, with 23 bases separating them. Per the germline V gene, CDR1 is MNHEY and CDR2 is SMNVEV (reference sequence). This clonotype occurred many times.

The specimen was blood. V gene TRBV27 combines with J gene TRBJ1-1; D is perhaps TRBD1 (5 bases). The sequence was collected from a woman aged 18-30 years with Graves' hyperthyroidism. The CDR3 is CASSRQVTDWSAEAFF. The CDR3 nucleotides are TGTGCCAGCAGCCGCCAGGTGACAGATTGGTCCGCTGAAGCTTTCTTT.